These 22 T cell receptor beta chains share one sample of origin, sequenced in a study of blood T cell repertoires in COVID-19. TCRdb's copy holds only in-frame clones and misses some; the assay was immunoSEQ multiplex PCR. The profile shows under 200,000 clones, 83% of them singletons. Material for sequencing was peripheral blood. The receptors here all came from a woman aged 35 to 49 with acute or convalescent COVID-19.

The V gene is TRBV11-1, the J gene TRBJ2-7; 8 nucleotides line up with TRBD1. V shed 3 bases, J shed 0 bases, and the junction held 4 bases outside the gene matches. CDR1 SGHAT and CDR2 FQDESV come from the germline V gene (reference sequence). The CDR3 totals 15 residues. The CDR3 region is CASSLFTGGSYEQYF. The CDR3, as DNA: TGTGCCAGCAGCTTGTTTACAGGGGGCTCCTACGAGCAGTACTTC.

The rearrangement uses TRBV5-1 and TRBJ2-2, with D uncertain. V was trimmed by 0 bases and J by 1 base, leaving 7 bases between them. CDR3 size: 15 residues. Germline-derived CDR1 and CDR2 are SGHRS and YFSETQ. CDR3 nucleotides: TGCGCCAGCAGCTTGGTGGCCCTGAACACCGGGGAGCTGTTTTTT. Encoded protein: CASSLVALNTGELFF. Based on the CDR3 plus reference TRBV5-1 and TRBJ2-2, the full variable domain is KAGVTQTPRYLIKTRGQQVTLSCSPISGHRSVSWYQQTPGQGLQFLFEYFSETQRNKGNFPGRFSGRQFSNSRSEMNVSTLELGDSALYLCASSLVALNTGELFFGEGSRLTVL.

There are a few counts of this clone. V is TRBV19 and J is TRBJ1-4, with 9 positions matching TRBD1. Trimming removed 7 bases from V and 1 base from J; junction bases left unmatched: 7. The V gene's germline CDR1 is LNHDA and CDR2 SQIVND (reference sequence). The CDR3 covers 16 residues. CDR3 sequence: CASTMGQGGTNEKLFF. CDR3 DNA sequence: TGTGCCAGTACGATGGGACAGGGAGGAACTAATGAAAAACTGTTTTTT.

The rearrangement uses TRBV27 and TRBJ2-7, with 7 positions matching TRBD1. Trimming took 2 bases from V and 6 from J; bases not matched to a gene: 4. Germline V gene data show CDR1 as MNHEY and CDR2 as SMNVEV (reference sequence). This CDR3 is 13 amino acids long. The CDR3 DNA sequence: TGTGCCAGCAGTTTAACAGGGGTTCGCGAGCAGTACTTC. Translated: CASSLTGVREQYF.

The chain combines TRBV21-1 with TRBJ1-3. TRBV21-1 is classified as a pseudogene. This CDR3 has 16 residues. The CDR3 loop reads CARGARGRDSGNTIYF. The DNA of the CDR3 is TGTGCCAGAGGAGCGCGGGGACGGGACTCTGGAAACACCATATATTTT.

To note about this clone: Sequence at one end of the junction differs from germline and may be a read error. CDR3 sequence (DNA): TGTGCCACCAGTCACAGGGGGCGGACGAACACTGAAGCTTTCTTT. Its translation: CATSHRGRTNTEAFF. The J gene is TRBJ1-1, the V gene TRBV10-3, with 9 bases aligning to TRBD1. Germline values: CDR1 ENHRY, CDR2 SYGVKD. CDR3 length: 15 residues.

The chain carries TRBV19 and TRBJ1-1; 7 bases fit TRBD1. Germline V lookup: CDR1 LNHDA, CDR2 SQIVND (reference sequence). The V and J ends lost 6 bases and 8 bases, in that order; junction bases with no gene match: 9. This CDR3 has 13 residues. The CDR3, as DNA: TGTGCCAGTAGCCCAGGGGGTCGAAACGAAGCTTTCTTT. The encoded protein is CASSPGGRNEAFF.

This clone was seen a few times. The J gene is TRBJ2-3, the V gene TRBV12-3 or TRBV12-4, with D hard to call. This CDR3 contains 12 residues. The V end was cut by 2 bases, the J end by 7 bases, with 7 bases between. CDR3 loop: CASSLQANTQYF. In DNA, the CDR3 is TGTGCCAGCAGTTTACAGGCCAATACGCAGTATTTT.

The chain uses TRBV6-6 and TRBJ2-7, with 10 bases that match TRBD1. CDR1 is MNHNY, CDR2 SVGAGI, per germline (reference sequence). V dropped 2 bases and J dropped 5; count of bases not matched to a gene: 3. The CDR3 has 14 amino acids. CDR3 amino acids: CASSYRTGGNEQYF. Written as DNA, the CDR3 is TGTGCCAGCAGTTACCGGACAGGGGGGAACGAGCAGTACTTC.

This clone showed up just once. Here the CDR3 reads CASSFASGTGELFF. CDR3 nucleotide sequence: TGCGCCAGCAGCTTTGCTAGCGGGACGGGGGAGCTGTTTTTT. V and J are TRBV5-1 and TRBJ2-2, with 9 bases lining up with TRBD2. The V segment lost 2 bases and the J segment 8 bases; nucleotides outside the gene matches: 4. This CDR3 is 14 amino acids long. CDR1 and CDR2 from the germline V gene are SGHRS and YFSETQ.

V usage is TRBV5-8 and J usage is TRBJ1-5; D unresolved. The CDR3 runs 15 residues. Trimming left V 4 bases short and J 2 bases short, with 13 bases between. From germline, CDR1 is SGHTS and CDR2 YDEGEE. The CDR3 region is CASSLQHRGNQPQHF. CDR3 bases: TGTGCCAGCAGCCTCCAACACCGGGGCAATCAGCCCCAGCATTTT.

This clone was recorded once. The V gene is TRBV18, the J gene TRBJ2-4; TRBD1 is a possible D gene (5 bases). The CDR3 contains 17 residues. With 2 bases removed from V and 1 base from J, the gap between germline ends came to 15 bases. CDR1 is KGHSH, CDR2 LQKENI, per germline. Here the CDR3 reads CASSPWARVRAKNIQYF. The CDR3 DNA follows: TGTGCCAGCTCACCATGGGCCAGGGTCAGGGCCAAAAACATTCAGTACTTC. The full variable domain, with the rest looked up from reference TRBV18 and TRBJ2-4, is NAGVMQNPRHLVRRRGQEARLRCSPMKGHSHVYWYRQLPEEGLKFMVYLQKENIIDESGMPKERFSAEFPKEGPSILRIQQVVRGDSAAYFCASSPWARVRAKNIQYFGAGTRLSVL.

The genes are TRBV2 and TRBJ1-1, with TRBD1 matching 7 bases. The trim removed 6 bases at V and 5 bases at J, leaving 6 bases unmatched. CDR1 is SNHLY, CDR2 FYNNEI, per germline. The CDR3 runs to 13 residues. The CDR3 DNA reads as TGTGCCAGCAGCCCCAGGGGGAATACTGAAGCTTTCTTT. It encodes CASSPRGNTEAFF.

The chain joins TRBV3-1 (or the pseudogene TRBV3-2) to TRBJ2-5; 12 nucleotides line up with TRBD1. CDR3 size: 19 residues. The germline V gene encodes CDR1 LGHDT and CDR2 YNNKEL (reference sequence). After removal of 2 bases from V and 3 bases from J, the junction contained 13 bases not matched to a gene. Written as DNA, the CDR3 is TGTGCCAGCAGCCAACACTGGGTGGGGACAGGGGGCTTGGAAGAGACCCAGTACTTC. As protein: CASSQHWVGTGGLEETQYF.

The chain links TRBV9 to TRBJ2-1; tentatively, D is TRBD1 (6 bases). The CDR3 extends over 16 amino acids. V lost 0 bases, J lost 5 bases, and 15 bases lay in between. Germline CDR1 reads SGDLS; CDR2 reads YYNGEE. The CDR3 DNA is TGTGCCAGCAGCGTAGGGGCAGGGGTGGACCACAATGAGCAGTTCTTC. It codes for CASSVGAGVDHNEQFF. Full variable domain (missing parts from reference TRBV9 and TRBJ2-1): DSGVTQTPKHLITATGQRVTLRCSPRSGDLSVYWYQQSLDQGLQFLIQYYNGEERAKGNILERFSAQQFPDLHSELNLSSLELGDSALYFCASSVGAGVDHNEQFFGPGTRLTVL.

The J gene is TRBJ2-5, the V gene TRBV7-2; 8 bases line up with TRBD1. Germline V lookup: CDR1 SGHTA, CDR2 FQGNSA. The CDR3 length is 14 residues. J lost 1 base, V lost 7 bases, and 5 bases had no gene match. CDR3 loop: CASNRGQAQETQYF. CDR3 nucleotides: TGTGCCAGCAACCGGGGACAGGCCCAAGAGACCCAGTACTTC.

The chain joins TRBV18 to TRBJ1-1; 7 nucleotides line up with TRBD1. Germline CDR1 and CDR2: KGHSH and LQKENI. Losses at the gene ends were 7 bases for V and 3 bases for J; bases not matched to a gene: 11. The CDR3 sequence is 15 residues long. CDR3 sequence (DNA): TGTGCCAGCTTTCCTTCCCCTGACAGGGACACTGAAGCTTTCTTT. Translating it yields CASFPSPDRDTEAFF.

There are a few counts of this clone. A junction end diverges from the germline sequence, so it may reflect a read error. This sequence joins TRBV2 and TRBJ1-6; no reliable D call. CDR1 and CDR2 from the germline V gene are SNHLY and FYNNEI. The CDR3 runs to 13 residues. Here the CDR3 reads CASREDSGSPLHF. As DNA, the CDR3 is TGTGCCAGCAGGGAAGATTCGGGATCACCCCTCCACTTT.

The chain has TRBV5-1 and TRBJ2-2; maybe TRBD1 (5 bases). CDR3 length equals 14 residues. V was shortened by 1 base and J by 4 bases, with 8 bases between the two germline ends. The germline V gene encodes CDR1 SGHRS and CDR2 YFSETQ. In DNA form, the CDR3 reads TGCGCCAGCAGCTTGACGGACATCACCGGGGAGCTGTTTTTT. It encodes CASSLTDITGELFF. The full variable domain, rest sourced from reference TRBV5-1 and TRBJ2-2, is KAGVTQTPRYLIKTRGQQVTLSCSPISGHRSVSWYQQTPGQGLQFLFEYFSETQRNKGNFPGRFSGRQFSNSRSEMNVSTLELGDSALYLCASSLTDITGELFFGEGSRLTVL.

This chain's CDR3 is CASSPTSGTSYNEQFF. The CDR3 DNA reads as TGTGCCAGCAGCCCTACGAGCGGGACCTCCTACAATGAGCAGTTCTTC. V is TRBV14 and J is TRBJ2-1, with 7 bases lining up with TRBD2. Unmatched junction bases numbered 6, after V lost 4 bases and J lost 0 bases. The CDR3 loop spans 16 amino acids. Looked up from germline, CDR1 is SGHDN and CDR2 is FVKESK. The full variable domain, with the rest looked up from reference TRBV14 and TRBJ2-1, is EAGVTQFPSHSVIEKGQTVTLRCDPISGHDNLYWYRRVMGKEIKFLLHFVKESKQDESGMPNNRFLAERTGGTYSTLKVQPAELEDSGVYFCASSPTSGTSYNEQFFGPGTRLTVL.

The chain recombines TRBV6-5 with TRBJ1-5, with D unclear. In germline, CDR1 is MNHEY, CDR2 SVGAGI. Trimming left V 11 bases short and J 7 bases short, with 15 bases between. The CDR3 contains 12 residues. The DNA of the CDR3 is TGTGCCGCGGGATGGCCGGGGCAGCCCCAGCATTTT. It translates to CAAGWPGQPQHF.

In its sample, this clone was seen once. This sequence joins TRBV27 and TRBJ2-1; 11 bases agree with TRBD2. The CDR3 runs to 16 residues. V trimming: 5 bases; J trimming: 3 bases; junction bases outside the gene matches: 6. Per the germline V gene, CDR1 is MNHEY and CDR2 is SMNVEV (reference sequence). The CDR3, as DNA: TGTGCCAGCAGTGTCCGACTAGCGGGACTCTACAATGAGCAGTTCTTC. Its protein is CASSVRLAGLYNEQFF.